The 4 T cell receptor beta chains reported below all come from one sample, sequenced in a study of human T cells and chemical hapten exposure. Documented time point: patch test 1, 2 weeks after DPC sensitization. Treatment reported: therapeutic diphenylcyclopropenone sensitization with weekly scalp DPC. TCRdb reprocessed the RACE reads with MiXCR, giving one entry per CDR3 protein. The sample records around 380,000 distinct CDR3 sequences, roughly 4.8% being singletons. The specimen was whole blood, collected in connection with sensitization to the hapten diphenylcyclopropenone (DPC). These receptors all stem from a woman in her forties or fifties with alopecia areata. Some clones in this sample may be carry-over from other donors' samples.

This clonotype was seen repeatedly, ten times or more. As DNA, the CDR3 is TGCGCCAGTTCAACCGGGACAGCGAAAGAGACCCAGTACTTC. As protein: CASSTGTAKETQYF. The V and J genes are TRBV5-1 and TRBJ2-5, with 7 bases matching TRBD1. Trimming at V came to 8 bases and at J to 3 bases, leaving 10 bases not matched to a gene. CDR1 SGHRS and CDR2 YFSETQ come from the germline V gene. This CDR3 region has 14 residues.

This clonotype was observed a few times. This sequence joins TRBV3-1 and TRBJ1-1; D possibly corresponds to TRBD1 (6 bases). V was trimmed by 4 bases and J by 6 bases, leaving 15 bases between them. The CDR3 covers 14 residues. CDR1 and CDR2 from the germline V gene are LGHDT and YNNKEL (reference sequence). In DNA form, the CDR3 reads TGTGCCAGCAGCCTCCTAACAGGGAGCGCTGAAGCTTTCTTT. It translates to CASSLLTGSAEAFF.

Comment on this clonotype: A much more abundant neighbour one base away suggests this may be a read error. The CDR3 sequence is CAGSRDGDSNQPQHF. The CDR3 coding sequence is TGCGCCGGCAGTCGGGACGGGGATAGCAATCAGCCCCAGCATTTT. The chain has TRBV4-1 and TRBJ1-5, with D tentatively TRBD1 (5 bases). Per the germline V gene, CDR1 is MGHRA and CDR2 is YSYEKL. The CDR3 extends over 15 amino acids.

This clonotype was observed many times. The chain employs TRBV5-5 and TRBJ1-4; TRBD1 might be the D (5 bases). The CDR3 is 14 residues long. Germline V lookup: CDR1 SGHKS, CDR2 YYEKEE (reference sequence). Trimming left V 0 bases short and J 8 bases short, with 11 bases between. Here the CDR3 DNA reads TGTGCCAGCAGCTTGGTGGTTCGGGGGGAAAAACTGTTTTTT. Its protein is CASSLVVRGEKLFF.